This entry lists 26 T cell receptor beta chains sequenced from one sample in a study of PD-L1 blockade in urothelial cancer. As to time point: peripheral blood 6 weeks after treatment start. The assay was immunoSEQ multiplex PCR, and TCRdb's table has in-frame clones only and misses some. The sample lists approximately 50,000 clones; more than 75% were seen once. The sequencing here drew on PBMCs, taken around atezolizumab (anti-PD-L1) treatment. These receptors came from a man aged 60-69 years with urothelial cancer.

This chain links TRBV4-1 with TRBJ1-2, with TRBD1 identical over 7 bases. Germline V lookup: CDR1 MGHRA, CDR2 YSYEKL. The CDR3 covers 13 residues. V lost 0 bases to trimming and J lost 10 bases; unmatched junction nucleotides: 5. Here the CDR3 DNA reads TGCGCCAGCAGCCAAGATGAGGGGGCAGACTACACCTTC. This gives the protein CASSQDEGADYTF.

The chain joins TRBV19 to TRBJ2-5; D is unresolved. The CDR3 covers 13 residues. Looked up from germline, CDR1 is LNHDA and CDR2 is SQIVND (reference sequence). Between the trimmed V and J ends, which lost 3 bases and 5 bases, there was a span of 10 bases. CDR3 amino acids: CASSIAGRETQYF. The CDR3 coding sequence is TGTGCCAGTAGTATTGCAGGCCGGGAGACCCAGTACTTC.

The rearrangement links TRBV5-1 to TRBJ1-5; the match to TRBD1 covers 9 bases. CDR1 and CDR2 from the germline V gene are SGHRS and YFSETQ. V lost 4 bases, J lost 3 bases, and 17 bases stayed unmatched. The CDR3 runs to 19 residues. CDR3 loop: CASSKRQGGGNALNQPQHF. CDR3 nucleotides: TGCGCCAGCAGCAAAAGACAGGGGGGCGGAAATGCGCTCAATCAGCCCCAGCATTTT.

The CDR3 nucleotides are TGTGCCAGCAGTCGGGACAGCTTTAATGAAAAACTGTTTTTT. It is translated as CASSRDSFNEKLFF. This chain joins TRBV6-6 and TRBJ1-4, with TRBD1 matching over 7 bases. After removal of 5 bases from V and 4 bases from J, the junction contained 4 bases not matched to a gene. There are 14 residues in the CDR3. Germline V lookup: CDR1 MNHNY, CDR2 SVGAGI (reference sequence).

J is TRBJ2-7 and V is TRBV28; D unresolved. Germline V lookup: CDR1 MDHEN, CDR2 SYDVKM. Trimming stripped 8 bases from V and 3 bases from J, with 8 bases between. The CDR3 consists of 11 residues. As DNA, the CDR3 is TGTGCCAGCGTTAAACTCTACGAGCAGTACTTC. Translation: CASVKLYEQYF.

The chain joins TRBV6-5 to TRBJ2-7, with TRBD2 as a possible D gene (5 bases). The germline CDR1 and CDR2 sequences are MNHEY and SVGAGI. CDR3 length: 12 amino acids. V dropped 6 bases and J dropped 3 bases, with 9 bases sitting between them. CDR3 in DNA: TGTGCCAGCAGGCGGGCAGGCTACGAGCAGTACTTC. It is translated as CASRRAGYEQYF.

The rearrangement uses TRBV7-9 and TRBJ2-1, with 8 bases identical to TRBD2. The CDR3 contains 15 residues. Germline-derived CDR1 and CDR2 are SEHNR and FQNEAQ (reference sequence). With 1 base clipped from V and 6 bases from J, the junction kept 5 bases outside the gene matches. The CDR3 sequence is CASSLVGLGFNEQFF. CDR3 DNA: TGTGCCAGCAGCTTAGTGGGACTAGGGTTCAATGAGCAGTTCTTC.

V usage is TRBV11-2 and J usage is TRBJ1-1; no clear D gene. Germline V lookup: CDR1 SGHAT, CDR2 FQNNGV. The V and J ends lost 5 bases and 10 bases respectively, with 17 bases between them. The CDR3 covers 13 residues. The CDR3: CASSLTDGEGAFF. The CDR3, as DNA: TGTGCCAGCAGCCTCACGGACGGGGAGGGAGCTTTCTTT.

The chain is built from TRBV19 and TRBJ1-2; TRBD1 agrees at 8 bases. With 11 bases clipped from V and 0 bases from J, the junction kept 5 bases outside the gene matches. This CDR3 region has 13 residues. Germline CDR1 is LNHDA and CDR2 is SQIVND (reference sequence). The CDR3, as DNA: TGTGCCGGGGGGACAGGATCTAACTATGGCTACACCTTC. This encodes CAGGTGSNYGYTF.

The genes are TRBV4-1 and TRBJ2-6, with a tentative D call TRBD1 (5 bases). This CDR3 spans 12 amino acids. Germline CDR1 reads MGHRA; CDR2 reads YSYEKL. Trimming cost V 4 bases and J 11 bases, with 9 bases left between them. The CDR3 reads CASSLPQDVLTF. In DNA, the CDR3 is TGCGCCAGCAGCCTCCCACAGGACGTCCTGACTTTC.

The genes are TRBV5-6 and TRBJ2-1; 10 bases are a match to TRBD1. The CDR3 is made up of 15 amino acids. Germline assignment: CDR1 SGHDT and CDR2 YYEEEE. Germline trimming cut 4 bases from V and 4 bases from J; bases unmatched to any gene: 5. CDR3 sequence: CASSKDRGGYNEQFF. The CDR3 nucleotides read TGTGCCAGCAGCAAGGACAGGGGGGGATACAATGAGCAGTTCTTC.

J is TRBJ1-2 and V is TRBV2; D remains unclear. The ends were cut back, 3 bases at V and 2 bases at J, with 7 bases in the middle. Germline V gives CDR1 SNHLY, CDR2 FYNNEI. The CDR3 has 13 amino acids. The CDR3 coding sequence is TGTGCCAGCAGTGACTTCGGGAACTATGGCTACACCTTC. Residues: CASSDFGNYGYTF.

V gene TRBV4-1 combines with J gene TRBJ2-5; tentative D call: TRBD2 (6 bases). The length of the CDR3 is 18 residues. Germline V gene sequence: CDR1 MGHRA, CDR2 YSYEKL. V was shortened by 0 bases and J by 2 bases, with 19 bases between the two germline ends. The CDR3 DNA is TGCGCCAGCAGCCAAGAAAAAAACACCGCGGGGCCACAAGAGACCCAGTACTTC. Translating gives CASSQEKNTAGPQETQYF.

This clone occurred a few times. This sequence joins TRBV28 and TRBJ1-2, with TRBD1 matching over 11 bases. This CDR3 region has 11 residues. CDR1 and CDR2 from the germline V gene are MDHEN and SYDVKM. V dropped 4 bases and J dropped 13; count of bases not matched to a gene: 2. This CDR3 is CASSWGTGGTF. CDR3 DNA sequence: TGTGCCAGCAGTTGGGGGACAGGGGGCACCTTC.

The chain employs TRBV5-1 and TRBJ1-1; 8 bases are shared with TRBD1. Unmatched junction bases numbered 6, after V lost 4 bases and J lost 1 base. The CDR3 is 15 amino acids. Germline-derived CDR1 and CDR2 are SGHRS and YFSETQ. Here the CDR3 reads CASSIQGVSNTEAFF. For the CDR3, the DNA is TGCGCCAGCAGCATACAGGGGGTCTCGAACACTGAAGCTTTCTTT.

The V and J genes are TRBV18 and TRBJ1-4; 7 nucleotides line up with TRBD1. Germline CDR1 is KGHSH and CDR2 is LQKENI. Trimming cost V 3 bases and J 6 bases; bases outside gene matches: 10. The CDR3 length is 16 residues. This CDR3 is CASSPMSGQPYEKLFF. As DNA, the CDR3 is TGTGCCAGCTCACCCATGTCGGGACAGCCTTATGAAAAACTGTTTTTT. Full variable domain (rest looked up from reference TRBV18 and TRBJ1-4): NAGVMQNPRHLVRRRGQEARLRCSPMKGHSHVYWYRQLPEEGLKFMVYLQKENIIDESGMPKERFSAEFPKEGPSILRIQQVVRGDSAAYFCASSPMSGQPYEKLFFGSGTQLSVL.

The chain employs TRBV9 and TRBJ2-3, with a weak D call TRBD2 (6 bases). The V and J ends lost 0 bases and 4 bases respectively, with 12 bases between them. The germline V gene encodes CDR1 SGDLS and CDR2 YYNGEE. CDR3 length: 15 residues. CDR3 DNA sequence: TGTGCCAGCAGCGTAGAGGCTAGCGTTGCAGATACGCAGTATTTT. It encodes CASSVEASVADTQYF.

V and J are TRBV6-1 and TRBJ1-1; D is perhaps TRBD1 (5 bases). V lost 11 bases and J 11 bases, leaving 21 bases between the germline ends. The germline CDR1 and CDR2 sequences are MNHNS and SASEGT. The CDR3 is 12 residues long. CDR3 coding DNA: TGTGCCGGATCCCCTTCGGGGGGGACGGCTTTCTTT. Protein product: CAGSPSGGTAFF.

The chain carries TRBV30 and TRBJ1-2, with D possibly matching TRBD1 (5 bases). This CDR3 has 13 amino acids. The V end was cut by 0 bases, the J end by 7 bases, with 12 bases between. Germline loops: CDR1 GTSNPN, CDR2 SVGIG (reference sequence). The CDR3 protein is CAWSVGAGFGYTF. The CDR3 bases are TGTGCCTGGAGTGTAGGGGCAGGGTTTGGCTACACCTTC.

The J gene is TRBJ2-3, the V gene TRBV5-4; a weak D match, TRBD2 (5 bases). The V end was cut by 4 bases, the J end by 4 bases, with 7 bases between. Germline values: CDR1 SGHNT, CDR2 YYREEE (reference sequence). This CDR3 contains 12 residues. The CDR3 reads CASSPGADTQYF. DNA for the CDR3: TGTGCCAGCAGCCCCGGGGCAGATACGCAGTATTTT. The variable domain in full, with the rest retrieved from reference TRBV5-4 and TRBJ2-3, is ETGVTQSPTHLIKTRGQQVTLRCSSQSGHNTVSWYQQALGQGPQFIFQYYREEENGRGNFPPRFSGLQFPNYSSELNVNALELDDSALYLCASSPGADTQYFGPGTRLTVL.

This clone was detected a few times. The CDR3 nucleotides read TGTGCCAGCAGAGTATACGGGGGGGCCGGCGGGGAGCTGTTTTTT. Its translation is CASRVYGGAGGELFF. This chain connects TRBV6-1 to TRBJ2-2; 8 bases are shared with TRBD2. The CDR3 length is 15 residues. The germline V gene encodes CDR1 MNHNS and CDR2 SASEGT. J gave up 7 bases and V 6 bases, and 10 bases lay outside the gene matches.

The chain recombines TRBV19 with TRBJ1-1, with a weak D call TRBD1 (5 bases). CDR3 length: 13 amino acids. V was trimmed by 1 base and J by 7 bases, leaving 10 bases between them. The germline V gene encodes CDR1 LNHDA and CDR2 SQIVND (reference sequence). CDR3 protein: CASSIAGPFEAFF. CDR3 sequence (DNA): TGTGCCAGTAGTATAGCAGGGCCATTTGAAGCTTTCTTT.

The rearrangement uses TRBV7-9 and TRBJ1-6; D is undetermined. V gave up 1 base and J gave up 4 bases, with 17 bases separating them. CDR1 is SEHNR, CDR2 FQNEAQ, per germline (reference sequence). This CDR3 has 18 amino acids. The CDR3 DNA sequence: TGTGCCAGCAGCTTAGTAAGTTTTGGTCAGGCATATAATTCACCCCTCCACTTT. It specifies CASSLVSFGQAYNSPLHF.

The chain is built from TRBV30 and TRBJ1-4; 7 bases line up with TRBD1. Looked up from germline, CDR1 is GTSNPN and CDR2 is SVGIG (reference sequence). After removal of 2 bases from V and 8 bases from J, the junction contained 5 bases not matched to a gene. This CDR3 contains 13 residues. The DNA for the CDR3 is TGTGCCTGGAGTACCGCGACAGGGGAAAAACTGTTTTTT. Translating it yields CAWSTATGEKLFF.

The V and J genes are TRBV6-5 and TRBJ1-1; weak D call: TRBD1 (6 bases). CDR1 is MNHEY, CDR2 SVGAGI, per germline. CDR3 length equals 13 residues. V gave up 6 bases and J gave up 3 bases, with 11 bases separating them. CDR3 sequence (DNA): TGTGCCAGCAGCCCTACAGGGCACACTGAAGCTTTCTTT. This gives the protein CASSPTGHTEAFF.

The genes are TRBV6-5 and TRBJ2-6; D gene uncertain. The CDR3 has 16 residues. V was shortened by 7 bases and J by 0 bases, with 13 bases between the two germline ends. Germline-derived CDR1 and CDR2 are MNHEY and SVGAGI. In DNA, the CDR3 is TGTGCCAGCACTTATCAACAGCTCTCTGGGGCCAACGTCCTGACTTTC. Its translation is CASTYQQLSGANVLTF.